The 28 T cell receptor beta chains below come from one sample, sequenced in a study of T cells after yellow fever vaccination. One entry per CDR3 protein results from TCRdb running MiXCR on the 5' RACE reads. Of some 150,000 distinct CDR3 sequences in the sample, around 9% are singletons; the top ten hold roughly 40%. The sample was CD8+ T cells sorted from PBMCs, taken 45 days after the yellow fever booster vaccination. These receptors were collected from a man aged 18 to 30 who received the YFV17D yellow fever vaccine.

The rearrangement links TRBV4-3 to TRBJ1-2, with D uncertain. The CDR3 sequence is 15 residues long. Germline V lookup: CDR1 LGHNA, CDR2 YSLEER. Trimming stripped 0 bases from V and 8 bases from J, with 16 bases between. The CDR3 nucleotides are TGCGCCAGCAGCCAAGAGGATACTCACCTCGGAGGCTACACCTTC. Residues: CASSQEDTHLGGYTF.

This chain uses TRBV6-6 with TRBJ2-3, with D possibly TRBD2 on 6 matching bases. Germline V CDR1 and CDR2: MNHNY, SVGAGI (reference sequence). This CDR3 is 16 amino acids long. V lost 6 bases and J lost 4, with 20 bases in between. CDR3 in DNA: TGTGCCAGCAGCCCACCCCTCGTGTGGGGGGCAGATACGCAGTATTTT. It codes for CASSPPLVWGADTQYF.

In its sample, this clonotype was seen a few times. This chain connects TRBV7-8 to TRBJ2-2, with TRBD1 matching over 8 bases. The CDR3 is 16 amino acids. Germline V lookup: CDR1 SGHVS, CDR2 FQNEAQ. V lost 4 bases, J lost 0 bases, and 4 bases stayed unmatched. CDR3 region: CASSSWTGSNTGELFF. The CDR3 DNA follows: TGTGCCAGCAGCTCTTGGACAGGGTCGAACACCGGGGAGCTGTTTTTT.

This clonotype was seen a handful of times. This rearrangement joins TRBV12-3 or TRBV12-4 to TRBJ1-2; possible D gene TRBD1, 5 bases. This CDR3 region has 13 residues. Trimming removed 1 base from V and 11 bases from J, with 14 bases in between. This chain's CDR3 is CASSLGPYWGYTF. The CDR3 region has the DNA TGTGCCAGCAGTTTAGGGCCCTATTGGGGGTACACCTTC.

This clonotype showed up just a few times. The chain uses TRBV12-3 or TRBV12-4 and TRBJ2-5; 8 bases fit TRBD1. This CDR3 region has 15 residues. The V gene end was trimmed by 7 bases and the J gene end by 4 bases; junction bases not matched to a gene: 11. CDR3 nucleotides: TGTGCCAGCACCCAGAGTCAGGGGGCTAGAGAGACCCAGTACTTC. The encoded protein is CASTQSQGARETQYF.

The chain has TRBV28 and TRBJ2-5, with 8 bases fitting TRBD1. Unmatched junction bases numbered 17, after V lost 5 bases and J lost 0 bases. The CDR3 spans 19 residues. Germline loops: CDR1 MDHEN, CDR2 SYDVKM. CDR3 nucleotides: TGTGCCAGCAGTGCCCCCTTCATTCGACAGGGGCAAAACCAAGAGACCCAGTACTTC. This codes for CASSAPFIRQGQNQETQYF.

This clonotype turned up a few times. The chain links TRBV4-1 to TRBJ2-2; D is perhaps TRBD1 or TRBD2 (5 bases each). CDR3 length: 15 amino acids. Germline-derived CDR1 and CDR2 are MGHRA and YSYEKL. V was shortened by 4 bases and J by 7 bases, with 16 bases between the two germline ends. Written as DNA, the CDR3 is TGCGCCAGCAGCCCGAACTCCGGGGCTGACGGGGAGCTGTTTTTT. Its translation: CASSPNSGADGELFF.

This clonotype was observed at least ten times. The chain couples TRBV9 to TRBJ2-7; 8 bases match TRBD1. After removal of 4 bases from V and 4 bases from J, the junction contained 10 bases not matched to a gene. CDR1 SGDLS and CDR2 YYNGEE come from the germline V gene. CDR3 length: 15 residues. CDR3 region: CASSPRDRIRYEQYF. In nucleotides, the CDR3 is TGTGCCAGCAGCCCTCGGGACAGGATTAGATACGAGCAGTACTTC.

This clonotype was recorded a few times. The chain uses TRBV27 and TRBJ1-1; possibly TRBD1 for D (6 bases). The V gene lost 3 bases and the J gene lost 4 bases, with 9 bases spanning the gap. The V gene's germline CDR1 is MNHEY and CDR2 SMNVEV (reference sequence). The CDR3 is 13 amino acids. CDR3 bases: TGTGCCAGCAGTTTCACAGGGACCACTGAAGCTTTCTTT. Amino acid sequence: CASSFTGTTEAFF.

The V gene is TRBV19, the J gene TRBJ1-5; possible D gene TRBD1, 5 bases. CDR1 and CDR2 (germline): LNHDA, SQIVND (reference sequence). Trimming took off 0 bases at V and 6 bases at J, with 12 bases between the two ends. The CDR3 is 15 residues long. CDR3 DNA: TGTGCCAGTAGTATAGATCAAGGGGTTTTTCAGCCCCAGCATTTT. Its protein is CASSIDQGVFQPQHF.

This clonotype was counted a few times. The genes are TRBV3-1 and TRBJ1-1, with a tentative D call TRBD1 (6 bases). This CDR3 has 16 amino acids. V gave up 4 bases and J gave up 0 bases, with 15 bases separating them. Germline CDR1 and CDR2: LGHDT and YNNKEL (reference sequence). CDR3 in amino acids: CASSPPPGQLNTEAFF. DNA for the CDR3: TGTGCCAGCAGCCCCCCACCGGGACAACTGAACACTGAAGCTTTCTTT.

This clonotype was found many times. The rearrangement joins TRBV7-9 to TRBJ2-7, with D maybe TRBD2 (5 bases). V was clipped by 1 base and J by 0 bases, with 10 bases between them. This CDR3 is built from 15 residues. Germline-derived CDR1 and CDR2 are SEHNR and FQNEAQ (reference sequence). The CDR3 coding sequence is TGTGCCAGCAGCTTAGGTGTGGGGAGCTCCTACGAGCAGTACTTC. Translating it yields CASSLGVGSSYEQYF.

This clonotype was counted a few times. The gene calls are TRBV12-3 or TRBV12-4 and TRBJ2-1, with unresolved D. The CDR3 runs to 14 residues. V lost 1 base to trimming and J lost 3 bases, with 7 bases between them. Written as DNA, the CDR3 is TGTGCCAGCAGTTTAGGGGTTAACTACAATGAGCAGTTCTTC. It yields the protein CASSLGVNYNEQFF.

Comment on this clonotype: This clone may be a read error of a much larger clone one base away. This sequence joins TRBV5-1 and TRBJ2-1; 7 nucleotides agree with TRBD2. The germline CDR1 and CDR2 sequences are SGHRS and YFSETQ. The CDR3 covers 14 residues. The CDR3: CASSLGRDYNERFF. In DNA form, the CDR3 reads TGCGCCAGCAGCTTGGGCCGGGACTACAATGAGCGGTTCTTC.

This clonotype appeared a few times. The J gene is TRBJ2-5, the V gene TRBV7-6; a weak D match, TRBD1 (5 bases). The V gene lost 4 bases and the J gene lost 3 bases, with 18 bases spanning the gap. Germline CDR1 and CDR2: SGHVS and FNYEAQ. This CDR3 is 16 amino acids long. CDR3 DNA: TGTGCCAGCAGCTCGCCGGTTTACCAGGGAAAAGAGACCCAGTACTTC. Its protein product is CASSSPVYQGKETQYF. Based on the CDR3 plus reference TRBV7-6 and TRBJ2-5, the full variable domain is GAGVSQSPRYKVTKRGQDVALRCDPISGHVSLYWYRQALGQGPEFLTYFNYEAQQDKSGLPNDRFSAERPEGSISTLTIQRTEQRDSAMYRCASSSPVYQGKETQYFGPGTRLLVL.

This clonotype was counted a few times. The chain joins TRBV27 to TRBJ2-7; 9 nucleotides match TRBD2. The CDR3 extends over 15 amino acids. From germline, CDR1 is MNHEY and CDR2 SMNVEV (reference sequence). Unmatched junction bases numbered 4, after V lost 1 base and J lost 3 bases. DNA of the CDR3: TGTGCCAGCAGTTTATTTAGCGGGGGAGGCTACGAGCAGTACTTC. Amino acid sequence: CASSLFSGGGYEQYF.

This sequence joins TRBV9 and TRBJ1-6; D gene ambiguous. The CDR3 contains 14 residues. The germline V and J ends were trimmed by 0 bases and 5 bases, with 6 bases remaining between them. Germline values: CDR1 SGDLS, CDR2 YYNGEE. The CDR3 DNA is TGTGCCAGCAGCGTAGATATGAATAATTCACCCCTCCACTTT. This encodes CASSVDMNNSPLHF.

This clonotype was counted only a few times. The junction shows a germline mismatch at one end, possibly a read error. The V gene is TRBV3-1, the J gene TRBJ2-1, with 9 bases identical to TRBD1. The CDR3 length is 15 residues. Germline V gene data show CDR1 as LGHDT and CDR2 as YNNKEL (reference sequence). The CDR3 spells CASSQTNRGHNEQFF. CDR3 nucleotides: TGTGCCAGCAGCCAGACGAACAGGGGGCACAACGAGCAGTTCTTC.

In its sample, this clonotype was seen a few times. The J gene is TRBJ2-3, the V gene TRBV5-1; D may be TRBD2 (7 bases). Germline lookup yields CDR1 SGHRS and CDR2 YFSETQ. V was cut by 4 bases and J by 4 bases, with 19 bases left in between. The CDR3 has 16 amino acids. In DNA form, the CDR3 reads TGCGCCAGCAGCCCCCGTTTCGGGGGGCCCCCAGATACGCAGTATTTT. It codes for CASSPRFGGPPDTQYF.

This clonotype was counted only a few times. The chain is built from TRBV6-6 and TRBJ2-7; 7 nucleotides agree with TRBD1. This CDR3 has 13 amino acids. The germline gives CDR1 MNHNY, CDR2 SVGAGI (reference sequence). V was clipped by 8 bases and J by 3 bases; unmatched bases: 7. The CDR3 DNA reads as TGTGCCAGCCAGACAGGGTCTGGCTACGAGCAGTACGTC. Encoded protein: CASQTGSGYEQYV.

This clonotype turned up a few times. The chain combines TRBV4-1 with TRBJ2-3; D gene unclear. CDR1 is MGHRA, CDR2 YSYEKL, per germline. The CDR3 has 17 amino acids. Trimming stripped 0 bases from V and 0 bases from J, with 13 bases between. The CDR3 nucleotides are TGCGCCAGCAGCCAAGAACGGGTGGGGTTTAGCACAGATACGCAGTATTTT. It translates to CASSQERVGFSTDTQYF.

This clonotype was detected only a few times. V and J are TRBV7-9 and TRBJ1-1; D gene uncertain. Per the germline V gene, CDR1 is SEHNR and CDR2 is FQNEAQ (reference sequence). CDR3 length: 13 amino acids. V gave up 5 bases and J gave up 7 bases, with 14 bases separating them. Here the CDR3 DNA reads TGTGCCAGCAGCGATTCGGGAGCCCGTGAAGCTTTCTTT. Translation gives CASSDSGAREAFF.

The V and J genes are TRBV19 and TRBJ1-1; perhaps TRBD1 as D (5 bases). In germline, CDR1 is LNHDA, CDR2 SQIVND (reference sequence). The CDR3 is 12 amino acids. Trimming took off 7 bases at V and 1 base at J, with 7 bases between the two ends. CDR3 residues: CASTTGNTEAFF. CDR3 DNA: TGTGCCAGTACCACAGGGAACACTGAAGCTTTCTTT. Together with reference TRBV19 and TRBJ1-1, the CDR3 gives the full variable domain: DGGITQSPKYLFRKEGQNVTLSCEQNLNHDAMYWYRQDPGQGLRLIYYSQIVNDFQKGDIAEGYSVSREKKESFPLTVTSAQKNPTAFYLCASTTGNTEAFFGQGTRLTVV.

V is TRBV15 and J is TRBJ2-5, with D perhaps TRBD2 (7 bases). This CDR3 region has 15 residues. The V end was cut by 5 bases, the J end by 5 bases, with 18 bases between. Germline-derived CDR1 and CDR2 are LNHNV and YYDKDF (reference sequence). The CDR3 loop is CATSSLGGARETQYF. For the CDR3, the DNA is TGTGCCACCAGCTCTCTGGGGGGGGCCAGGGAGACCCAGTACTTC.

This clonotype has a handful of counts. V usage is TRBV7-8 and J usage is TRBJ2-7; D may be TRBD1 (6 bases). The CDR3 runs 13 residues. Germline-derived CDR1 and CDR2 are SGHVS and FQNEAQ. The V gene lost 5 bases and the J gene lost 2 bases, with 10 bases spanning the gap. CDR3 in amino acids: CASSPQGPYEQYV. In DNA, the CDR3 is TGTGCCAGCAGCCCGCAGGGGCCCTACGAGCAGTACGTC.

This clonotype was seen a handful of times. The J gene is TRBJ2-1, the V gene TRBV7-9; 10 nucleotides align to TRBD1. The CDR3 has 15 residues. The ends lost 5 bases at V and 10 bases at J; junction bases unmatched: 11. Germline V gene data show CDR1 as SEHNR and CDR2 as FQNEAQ (reference sequence). The CDR3 here is CASSDQGQGRHEQFF. Written as DNA, the CDR3 is TGTGCCAGCAGCGACCAGGGACAGGGGAGGCACGAGCAGTTCTTC.

This clonotype was recorded many times. V is TRBV4-1 and J is TRBJ2-3; 11 bases are a match to TRBD2. There are 16 residues in the CDR3. V shed 4 bases, J shed 1 base, and the junction held 4 bases outside the gene matches. CDR1 is MGHRA and CDR2 is YSYEKL in the germline V gene. CDR3 protein: CASSRLLAGGTDTQYF. The CDR3, as DNA: TGCGCCAGCAGCCGCCTACTAGCGGGGGGCACAGATACGCAGTATTTT.

The rearrangement joins TRBV28 to TRBJ2-3, with D hard to call. This CDR3 contains 14 residues. The V end lost 6 bases, the J end lost 0 bases, and 10 bases lay between the germline ends. Germline loops: CDR1 MDHEN, CDR2 SYDVKM. The CDR3 loop reads CASSPPGSTDTQYF. CDR3 bases: TGTGCCAGCAGCCCACCCGGGAGCACAGATACGCAGTATTTT.